This is a list of T cell receptor beta chains from one sample in a study of T cells after yellow fever vaccination. TCRdb passed the 5' RACE reads through MiXCR, listing each CDR3 protein once. The sample gives approximately 120,000 distinct CDR3 sequences, 6.5% to 8% of which show up once; 2% to 3% is in the top ten. Specimen: CD4+ T cells sorted from PBMCs, collected 9 to 11 days after the first yellow fever vaccination. These receptor sequences come from a man aged 18-30 years who received the YFV17D yellow fever vaccine. The CDR3 runs from the conserved cysteine through the conserved F or W. The D gene is left open where the match is weak. Clone size is stated in some rows and not others, as once, few, many or a class when expanded.

V gene: TRBV19
D gene: NA
J gene: TRBJ1-2
clone size: few
CDR3 protein: CASNPNRGAPGYTF
CDR3 DNA: TGTGCCAGTAACCCCAACCGGGGGGCGCCCGGCTACACCTTC

V gene: TRBV19
D gene: NA
J gene: TRBJ2-1
clone size: few
CDR3 protein: CASMNRLGGEQFF
CDR3 DNA: TGTGCCAGTATGAATCGATTGGGGGGTGAGCAGTTCTTC

V gene: TRBV5-6
D gene: TRBD1
J gene: TRBJ2-7
clone size: many
CDR3 protein: CASTPREDRASHEQYF
CDR3 DNA: TGTGCCAGCACCCCTCGTGAGGACAGGGCTTCCCACGAGCAGTACTTC

V gene: TRBV5-1
D gene: NA
J gene: TRBJ2-1
clone size: many
CDR3 protein: CASSYPPYNEQFF
CDR3 DNA: TGCGCCAGCAGCTACCCGCCCTACAATGAGCAGTTCTTC

V gene: TRBV3-1
D gene: NA
J gene: TRBJ1-5
clone size: few
CDR3 protein: CASSQGLQGASQPQHF
CDR3 DNA: TGTGCCAGCAGCCAAGGTCTACAGGGCGCTTCTCAGCCCCAGCATTTT

V gene: TRBV20-1
D gene: TRBD1
J gene: TRBJ1-5
clone size: many
CDR3 protein: CSARSGTGLDQPQHF
CDR3 DNA: TGCAGTGCTCGATCCGGGACAGGGTTAGATCAGCCCCAGCATTTT

V gene: TRBV6-5
D gene: NA
J gene: TRBJ1-5
clone size: many
CDR3 protein: CASRQGISQPQHF
CDR3 DNA: TGTGCCAGCAGGCAGGGTATCTCCCAGCCCCAGCATTTT

V gene: TRBV6-5
D gene: NA
J gene: TRBJ1-1
clone size: many
CDR3 protein: CASSTRRGVTEAFF
CDR3 DNA: TGTGCCAGCAGTACCCGCCGGGGGGTCACTGAAGCTTTCTTT

V gene: TRBV7-9
D gene: NA
J gene: TRBJ1-3
clone size: NA
CDR3 protein: CASSRTRDRGNTIYF
CDR3 DNA: TGTGCCAGCAGCCGAACTCGGGACCGCGGAAACACCATATATTTT

V gene: TRBV9
D gene: NA
J gene: TRBJ1-4
clone size: NA
CDR3 protein: CASSAGSGAGDYEKLFF
CDR3 DNA: TGTGCCAGCAGCGCCGGGAGCGGGGCAGGGGACTACGAAAAACTGTTTTTT

V gene: TRBV24-1
D gene: NA
J gene: TRBJ1-2
clone size: many
CDR3 protein: CATSVPLLSNYGYTF
CDR3 DNA: TGTGCCACCAGTGTCCCACTCCTGTCCAACTATGGCTACACCTTC

V gene: TRBV7-9
D gene: NA
J gene: TRBJ2-5
clone size: many
CDR3 protein: CASSTDRTRETQYF
CDR3 DNA: TGTGCCAGCAGCACCGACAGGACCCGGGAGACCCAGTACTTC

V gene: TRBV29-1
D gene: NA
J gene: TRBJ1-1
clone size: few
CDR3 protein: CSFTMGAGAFF
CDR3 DNA: TGCAGCTTCACCATGGGGGCAGGAGCTTTCTTT

V gene: TRBV2
D gene: NA
J gene: TRBJ2-7
clone size: many
CDR3 protein: CASSEGAGSYEQYF
CDR3 DNA: TGTGCCAGCAGTGAAGGTGCCGGGTCCTACGAGCAGTACTTC

V gene: TRBV28
D gene: NA
J gene: TRBJ2-2
clone size: many
CDR3 protein: CASRKKGGVGSPGELFF
CDR3 DNA: TGTGCCAGCAGAAAAAAGGGCGGGGTGGGCTCTCCCGGGGAGCTGTTTTTT

V gene: TRBV30
D gene: NA
J gene: TRBJ1-5
clone size: NA
CDR3 protein: CAWSIQGNQPQHF
CDR3 DNA: TGTGCCTGGAGTATACAGGGCAATCAGCCCCAGCATTTT

V gene: TRBV7-6
D gene: NA
J gene: TRBJ2-1
clone size: many
CDR3 protein: CASSLDWGEQFF
CDR3 DNA: TGTGCCAGCAGCTTAGATTGGGGTGAGCAGTTCTTC

V gene: TRBV5-1
D gene: TRBD2
J gene: TRBJ2-1
clone size: NA
CDR3 protein: CASSLVPGLRSEQFF
CDR3 DNA: TGCGCCAGCAGCTTGGTCCCGGGACTAAGGAGTGAGCAGTTCTTC

V gene: TRBV5-1
D gene: NA
J gene: TRBJ2-2
clone size: many
CDR3 protein: CASSPEFWRELFF
CDR3 DNA: TGCGCCAGCAGCCCCGAATTTTGGCGGGAGCTGTTTTTT

V gene: TRBV12-3/TRBV12-4
D gene: TRBD2
J gene: TRBJ2-7
clone size: NA
CDR3 protein: CASSFYLTPGLAGLRQYF
CDR3 DNA: TGTGCCAGCAGTTTCTACCTCACACCGGGACTAGCGGGCCTTAGGCAGTACTTC

V gene: TRBV5-1
D gene: NA
J gene: TRBJ2-2
clone size: many
CDR3 protein: CASSLGPRYRSTGELFF
CDR3 DNA: TGCGCCAGCAGCTTGGGTCCCAGATACCGATCCACCGGGGAGCTGTTTTTT

V gene: TRBV10-3
D gene: NA
J gene: TRBJ1-1
clone size: many
CDR3 protein: CVTSLSDTEAEAFF
CDR3 DNA: TGTGTCACATCACTCTCGGACACTGAAGCTGAAGCTTTCTTT

V gene: TRBV20-1
D gene: TRBD2
J gene: TRBJ2-1
clone size: many
CDR3 protein: CSAKSGGYNEQFF
CDR3 DNA: TGCAGTGCTAAAAGCGGGGGTTACAATGAGCAGTTCTTC

V gene: TRBV12-3/TRBV12-4
D gene: NA
J gene: TRBJ2-6
clone size: few
CDR3 protein: CASRRSAGANVLTF
CDR3 DNA: TGTGCCAGCCGGAGGTCGGCTGGGGCCAACGTCCTGACTTTC

V gene: TRBV5-1
D gene: TRBD1
J gene: TRBJ2-7
clone size: NA
CDR3 protein: CASSFLTGGLYEQYF
CDR3 DNA: TGCGCCAGCAGCTTTCTGACAGGGGGCCTATACGAGCAGTACTTC

V gene: TRBV10-1
D gene: NA
J gene: TRBJ2-7
clone size: few
CDR3 protein: CASSESGGAEEQYF
CDR3 DNA: TGCGCCAGCAGTGAGAGTGGTGGGGCGGAGGAGCAGTACTTC

V gene: TRBV5-1
D gene: NA
J gene: TRBJ2-3
clone size: many
CDR3 protein: CASSLSGSTDTQYF
CDR3 DNA: TGTGCCAGCAGTCTTAGCGGAAGCACAGATACGCAGTATTTT

V gene: TRBV5-1
D gene: NA
J gene: TRBJ2-5
clone size: NA
CDR3 protein: CASTLGGARQETQYF
CDR3 DNA: TGCGCCAGCACCCTGGGGGGGGCACGCCAAGAGACCCAGTACTTC

V gene: TRBV5-1
D gene: TRBD1
J gene: TRBJ2-1
clone size: many
CDR3 protein: CASSLGTGENEQFF
CDR3 DNA: TGCGCCAGCAGCTTAGGGACAGGGGAGAATGAGCAGTTCTTC

V gene: TRBV5-1
D gene: NA
J gene: TRBJ2-3
clone size: many
CDR3 protein: CASSLNSPADTQYF
CDR3 DNA: TGCGCCAGCAGCTTGAACTCCCCGGCGGATACGCAGTATTTT

V gene: TRBV20-1
D gene: TRBD1
J gene: TRBJ1-2
clone size: many
CDR3 protein: CSARGRGSGVLGYGYTF
CDR3 DNA: TGCAGTGCTAGGGGCAGGGGGTCGGGGGTTCTCGGCTATGGCTACACCTTC

V gene: TRBV5-4
D gene: TRBD2
J gene: TRBJ2-5
clone size: NA
CDR3 protein: CASSFDGGGTQYF
CDR3 DNA: TGTGCCAGCAGCTTTGACGGCGGGGGGACCCAGTACTTC

V gene: TRBV5-1
D gene: TRBD2
J gene: TRBJ2-7
clone size: NA
CDR3 protein: CASSLVAGEAYEQYF
CDR3 DNA: TGCGCCAGCAGCTTGGTAGCGGGGGAAGCCTACGAGCAGTACTTC

V gene: TRBV5-1
D gene: NA
J gene: TRBJ2-6
clone size: many
CDR3 protein: CASSLSLAGANVLTF
CDR3 DNA: TGCGCCAGCAGCTTGTCTTTGGCTGGGGCCAACGTCCTGACTTTC

V gene: TRBV7-3
D gene: TRBD1
J gene: TRBJ1-2
clone size: many
CDR3 protein: CASSSRTGPGYGYTF
CDR3 DNA: TGTGCCAGCAGCTCCAGGACAGGACCCGGTTATGGCTACACCTTC

V gene: TRBV27
D gene: NA
J gene: TRBJ1-5
clone size: many
CDR3 protein: CASSSQLLQPQHF
CDR3 DNA: TGTGCCAGCAGTTCGCAGTTGCTTCAGCCCCAGCATTTT

V gene: TRBV12-3/TRBV12-4
D gene: TRBD2
J gene: TRBJ2-2
clone size: many
CDR3 protein: CASSQTPGGTGELFF
CDR3 DNA: TGTGCCAGCAGCCAAACCCCGGGAGGGACCGGGGAGCTGTTTTTT

V gene: TRBV24-1
D gene: NA
J gene: TRBJ2-5
clone size: NA
CDR3 protein: CATSDPTIVPQETQYF
CDR3 DNA: TGTGCCACCAGTGACCCCACAATCGTCCCTCAAGAGACCCAGTACTTC

V gene: TRBV7-2
D gene: TRBD2
J gene: TRBJ2-3
clone size: many
CDR3 protein: CASSFSGGGLTQYF
CDR3 DNA: TGTGCCAGCAGCTTTTCGGGGGGGGGGCTTACGCAGTATTTT

V gene: TRBV28
D gene: TRBD1
J gene: TRBJ1-4
clone size: few
CDR3 protein: CASSSMIQGATNEKLFF
CDR3 DNA: TGTGCCAGCAGTTCAATGATCCAGGGGGCAACTAATGAAAAACTGTTTTTT

V gene: TRBV24-1
D gene: NA
J gene: TRBJ2-3
clone size: many
CDR3 protein: CATQTSGTDTQYF
CDR3 DNA: TGTGCCACCCAAACTTCGGGGACAGATACGCAGTATTTT

V gene: TRBV24-1
D gene: TRBD1
J gene: TRBJ2-5
clone size: many
CDR3 protein: CATSASDRGTQYF
CDR3 DNA: TGTGCCACCAGTGCCTCTGACAGGGGGACCCAGTACTTC